This record looks at one T cell receptor beta chain sequence and its context. Its antigen is not known. This specimen comes from a study of T cells in Graves' hyperthyroidism and ophthalmopathy. About the research overall: Peripheral blood was obtained at initial diagnosis, preceding any treatment.

Trimming removed 5 bases at V and 0 bases at J, with 13 bases between. Germline values: CDR1 SEHNR, CDR2 FQNEAQ (reference sequence). The CDR3 sequence is 16 residues long. The study, taken as a whole, reports: Most clonotypes expanded in the thyroid (above 0.001) were also present in blood.

Researchers amplified the TCR beta CDR3 regions from RNA transcripts. Using the HTBI primer set, a first-round RT-PCR was run on the TCR CDR3. TCRdb analysed the multiplex PCR reads with MiXCR anew, one entry per CDR3 protein. The sample contains a few hundred thousand distinct CDR3 sequences, more than 15% of which appear only once. The chain employs TRBV7-9 and TRBJ1-4, with D unresolved. Sequenced sample: blood. The origin of this receptor is a woman aged 25-40 years with Graves' hyperthyroidism. In nucleotides, the CDR3 is TGTGCCAGCAGCCAAGGGTCGGGTGCAACTAATGAAAAACTGTTTTTT. Its translation is CASSQGSGATNEKLFF. Using reference TRBV7-9 and TRBJ1-4 for the parts outside the CDR3, the full variable domain is DTGVSQNPRHKITKRGQNVTFRCDPISEHNRLYWYRQTLGQGPEFLTYFQNEAQLEKSRLLSDRFSAERPKGSFSTLEIQRTEQGDSAMYLCASSQGSGATNEKLFFGSGTQLSVL.